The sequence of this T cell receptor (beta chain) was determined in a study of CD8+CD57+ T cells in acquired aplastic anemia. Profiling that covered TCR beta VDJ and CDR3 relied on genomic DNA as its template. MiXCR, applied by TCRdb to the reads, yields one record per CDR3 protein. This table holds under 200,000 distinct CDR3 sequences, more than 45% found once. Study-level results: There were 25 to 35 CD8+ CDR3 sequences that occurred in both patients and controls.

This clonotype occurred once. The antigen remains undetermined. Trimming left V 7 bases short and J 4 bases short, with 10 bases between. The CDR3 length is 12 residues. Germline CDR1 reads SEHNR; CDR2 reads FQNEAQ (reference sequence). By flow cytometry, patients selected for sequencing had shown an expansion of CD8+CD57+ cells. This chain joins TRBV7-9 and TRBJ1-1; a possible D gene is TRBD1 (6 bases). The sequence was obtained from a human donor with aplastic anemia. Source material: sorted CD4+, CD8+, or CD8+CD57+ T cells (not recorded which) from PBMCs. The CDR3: CASIGGSTEAFF. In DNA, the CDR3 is TGTGCCAGCATAGGGGGTTCCACTGAAGCTTTCTTT.